This T cell receptor gamma chain is drawn from a study of gamma-delta chains in newborns, infants, children. Across the study: Microbial exposure reportedly drives polyclonal innate γδ T cell expansion after birth.

This clone occurred once. Trimming at V came to 6 bases and at J to 5 bases, leaving 10 bases not matched to a gene. In germline, CDR1 is GITISATS, CDR2 ISYDGTV (reference sequence). This CDR3 comprises 13 residues. TCRdb re-called clones from the reads via CATT. This table has roughly 2,600 gamma-chain clones, over 40% appearing once. Specimen: blood. The chain combines TRGV9 with TRGJ1 or TRGJ2. Since TCRdb gives no J gene, matching the DNA to germline was used here to assign it. The origin of this receptor is a child who was a newborn, infant or young child, either healthy, febrile or measles-vaccinated (not recorded which). The CDR3 coding sequence is TGTGCCTTGTGGAAGGGGCGGGATTATAAGAAACTCTTT. This sequence encodes CALWKGRDYKKLF.